These T cell receptor beta chains were read from a single sample in a study of human T cells and chemical hapten exposure. TCRdb independently ran MiXCR on the RACE reads; one entry per CDR3 protein. In the table there are some 400,000 distinct CDR3 sequences, approximately 5.1% of which are singletons. This material consisted of whole blood, taken in connection with sensitization to the hapten diphenylcyclopropenone (DPC). These receptors all come from a woman aged 45-65 years with alopecia areata. Some clones in this sample may be carry-over from other donors' samples. Both conserved end residues are part of each CDR3. A D gene is named only where the DNA matches it firmly. A clone size is listed for some rows: how often the clone was seen (once, few, many), or a class if it is expanded.

D gene	J gene	clone size	V gene	CDR3 DNA	CDR3 protein
NA	TRBJ2-6	NA	TRBV6-1	TGTGCCATTTTGGGGGGAGCTGGGGCCAACGTCCTGACTTTC	CAILGGAGANVLTF
TRBD1	TRBJ1-2	few	TRBV20-1	TGCAGTGCGCTACAGGGGAACCTCTATGGCTACACCTTC	CSALQGNLYGYTF
NA	TRBJ2-7	NA	TRBV5-4	TGTGCCAGCAGCCGTGCCGGGACCTACTACGAGCAGTACTTC	CASSRAGTYYEQYF
NA	TRBJ2-3	many	TRBV28	TGTGCCAGCAGTTCACTGTCCCTTTTTTCGATGTATTTT	CASSSLSLFSMYF
TRBD1	TRBJ2-7	NA	TRBV6-1	TGTGCCAGCAGTTCCGGGACAGGGGGCGACGAGCAGTACTTC	CASSSGTGGDEQYF
NA	TRBJ2-3	NA	TRBV6-1	TGTGCCAGCAGTGAAGGTAGAAGGGTAGAAGATACGCAGTATTTT	CASSEGRRVEDTQYF
TRBD2	TRBJ2-2	NA	TRBV7-6	TGTGCCAGCAGCCTTAACCCCGGGACTACGAACACCGGGGAGCTGTTTTTT	CASSLNPGTTNTGELFF
TRBD2	TRBJ2-3	many	TRBV27	TGTGCCAGCAGTCCCTTAGCGGGAGTTACGGATACGCAGTATTTT	CASSPLAGVTDTQYF
NA	TRBJ1-5	many	TRBV14	TGTGCCAGCAGCCAAGAGGGCGATGGGCCCCAGCATTTT	CASSQEGDGPQHF
TRBD1	TRBJ1-2	many	TRBV5-1	TGCGCCAGCACCCCGGGGACAGGGATGTCGGGTAGCTATGGCTACACCTTC	CASTPGTGMSGSYGYTF
NA	TRBJ2-7	NA	TRBV4-1	TGCGCCAGCAGCCAGTCTCCCTTGAGCTCCTACGAGCAGTACTTC	CASSQSPLSSYEQYF
NA	TRBJ1-4	many	TRBV6-5	TGTGCCAGCAGTTACGGCTACCGCCCAGCGCGGGATGAAAAACTGTTTTTT	CASSYGYRPARDEKLFF
TRBD2	TRBJ2-7	NA	TRBV6-6	TGTGCCAGCGGACTAGCGGAAATTTACGAGCAGTACTTC	CASGLAEIYEQYF
TRBD2	TRBJ2-3	NA	TRBV29-1	TGCAGCCTGGGACTAGCGGGGTCCAATACGCAGTATTTT	CSLGLAGSNTQYF
NA	TRBJ2-6	NA	TRBV9	TGTGCCAGCAGCGGCCATACTCCGACTAGAGGGACCTCTGGGGCCAACGTCCTGACTTTC	CASSGHTPTRGTSGANVLTF
TRBD2	TRBJ2-7	few	TRBV20-1	TGCAGTGCCTTTGGTAGCGGGAGGGCCTCGTATGGGTCCTACGAGCAGTACTTC	CSAFGSGRASYGSYEQYF
TRBD1	TRBJ1-1	many	TRBV7-9	TGTGCCAGCAGCTTTGGAGGGGGCGACACTGAAGCTTTCTTT	CASSFGGGDTEAFF
NA	TRBJ1-2	NA	TRBV7-2	TGTGCCAGCAGCACCGATACAGGGATTGGCTATGGCTACACCTTC	CASSTDTGIGYGYTF
TRBD1	TRBJ1-1	NA	TRBV14	TGTGCCAGCAGCCGCAGAGACAGGGGCTGGGGCACTGAAGCTTTCTTT	CASSRRDRGWGTEAFF
NA	TRBJ2-5	many	TRBV19	TGTGCCAGTAGTATGGTAGAGGAGACCCAGTACTTC	CASSMVEETQYF
NA	TRBJ1-4	NA	TRBV5-6	TGTGCCAGCAGCTTTGGTCGACCTGGGGAAAAACTGTTTTTT	CASSFGRPGEKLFF
NA	TRBJ2-7	many	TRBV10-2	TGCGCCAGCGCATCCATGGGCCGCGAGCAGTACTTC	CASASMGREQYF
NA	TRBJ2-6	many	TRBV30	TGTGCACATGGATCAGGGGTTGACAACGTCCTGACTTTC	CAHGSGVDNVLTF
NA	TRBJ1-1	NA	TRBV27	TGTGCCAGCAGTTCTGCAACTGGGACTGAAGCTTTCTTT	CASSSATGTEAFF
TRBD2	TRBJ2-2	many	TRBV13	TGTGCCAGCAGCCGGAGGCCCGGGACTAGCGGAGTTAACACCGGGGAGCTGTTTTTT	CASSRRPGTSGVNTGELFF
NA	TRBJ2-1	many	TRBV7-9	TGTGCCAGCAGCCACGGATGGAGCGGTCTCTACAATGAGCAGTTCTTC	CASSHGWSGLYNEQFF
TRBD1	TRBJ2-1	many	TRBV27	TGTGCCAGCAGTTCACGTATACAGGGGGCGCATAAGCAGTTCTTC	CASSSRIQGAHKQFF
NA	TRBJ1-6	many	TRBV20-1	TGCAGTGCCCGAGACTTTATTCGAAATTCACCCCTCCACTTT	CSARDFIRNSPLHF
TRBD1	TRBJ2-3	many	TRBV28	TGTGCCAGCAGTTTCCTCGACAGGGGGGAAGATACGCAGTATTTT	CASSFLDRGEDTQYF
NA	TRBJ1-1	few	TRBV29-1	TGCAGCGTTTCTTTTGGGGTGAACACTGAAGCTTTCTTT	CSVSFGVNTEAFF
TRBD1	TRBJ1-1	few	TRBV6-2/TRBV6-3	TGTGCCAGCAGCGGATGGCTCCAGGGGGCCGGGACTGAAGCTTTCTTT	CASSGWLQGAGTEAFF
NA	TRBJ2-2	NA	TRBV20-1	TGCAGTGCTGCCAGGGGATTAGGGGAGCTGTTTTTT	CSAARGLGELFF
TRBD1	TRBJ1-6	many	TRBV6-6	TGTGCCAGCAGTTCGACAGGGGACACCTATAATTCACCCCTCCACTTT	CASSSTGDTYNSPLHF
NA	TRBJ2-7	many	TRBV7-9	TGTGCCAGCAGCCCAATGGGGGGAGAGCAGTACTTC	CASSPMGGEQYF
NA	TRBJ2-6	few	TRBV5-6	TGTGCCAGCAGCGGGGAAGGTAGCTCTGGGGCCAACGTCCTGACTTTC	CASSGEGSSGANVLTF
NA	TRBJ2-3	many	TRBV21-1	TGTGCCAGCAGCAAATTGACGGACACAGATACGCAGTATTTT	CASSKLTDTDTQYF
NA	TRBJ2-7	many	TRBV6-5	TGTGCCAGCAGCTTCCGAGCGGGTAGATACGAGCAGTACTTC	CASSFRAGRYEQYF
NA	TRBJ2-3	few	TRBV11-2	TGTGCCAGCAGCCCAGATGGAGATACGCAGTATTTT	CASSPDGDTQYF
NA	TRBJ1-1	few	TRBV7-9	TGTGCCAGCAGCTTGCGCGAGAGTGAAGCTTTCTTT	CASSLRESEAFF
NA	TRBJ1-1	NA	TRBV6-1	TGTGCCAGCAGGGAATGGGGGGTTATTCAGACTGAAGCTTTCTTT	CASREWGVIQTEAFF
TRBD2	TRBJ2-3	many	TRBV5-1	TGCGCCAGCAGCTTGAGGGGGACTAGCCCAGATACGCAGTATTTT	CASSLRGTSPDTQYF
NA	TRBJ1-1	NA	TRBV14	TGTGCCAGCAGCCAAAGACAGGTGTCGACTGAAGCTTTCTTT	CASSQRQVSTEAFF
NA	TRBJ1-1	few	TRBV5-1	TGCGCCAGCAGCACATCCGGGACCCATATAGAGGCTTTCTTT	CASSTSGTHIEAFF
NA	TRBJ2-6	many	TRBV5-1	TGCGCCAGCAGCTTGGAAGGTTCGGGGTCTGGGGCCAACGTCCTGACTTTC	CASSLEGSGSGANVLTF
NA	TRBJ1-4	few	TRBV2	TGTGCCAGCAGTGTATCAGGGAAACTGTTTTTT	CASSVSGKLFF
TRBD2	TRBJ2-2	NA	TRBV15	TGTGCCACCAGCACCGCTGGGTGGGAGGGGCCCGGGGAGCTGTTTTTT	CATSTAGWEGPGELFF
TRBD2	TRBJ2-3	NA	TRBV20-1	TGCAGTGCAGCTCCCTCCGGGACTAGCGTCACAGATACGCAGTATTTT	CSAAPSGTSVTDTQYF
TRBD1	TRBJ2-7	NA	TRBV6-5	TGTGCCAGCAGTTACGGGACAGGGGTCTACGAGCAGTACTTC	CASSYGTGVYEQYF
NA	TRBJ2-3	few	TRBV7-2	TGTGCCAGCGGGGTTGACCAGCCGCAGTATTTT	CASGVDQPQYF